A single sample gave rise to the 6 T cell receptor beta chains below, sequenced in a study of control samples from healthy donors and cancer patients (dated by TCRdb to 2018 to 2020). Library creation used the immunoSEQ multiplex PCR assay. As stored in TCRdb, this immuneACCESS dataset retains in-frame rearrangements with V and J assigned. A fraction of the clones does not appear; measured against another copy, unresolved V genes explain less than half of the discrepancy, and the remainder lacks a known reason. This sample comprises approximately 94,000 clones, 65% to 85% of them detected only once. The leading ten clones occupy under 40% of the sample. Specimen: PBMCs. These TCRs come from a man aged 70-80 years with lung cancer.

J is TRBJ2-3 and V is TRBV5-1, with 8 bases matching TRBD1. Germline CDR1 reads SGHRS; CDR2 reads YFSETQ. The ends lost 0 bases at V and 5 bases at J; junction bases unmatched: 8. This CDR3 has 16 amino acids. For the CDR3, the DNA is TGCGCCAGCAGCTTGGCTGTCGGACAGGGTAGAGATACGCAGTATTTT. Translating gives CASSLAVGQGRDTQYF.

V and J are TRBV18 and TRBJ1-1, with a tentative D call TRBD1 (6 bases). Germline V gene sequence: CDR1 KGHSH, CDR2 LQKENI. The CDR3 totals 14 residues. The V end was cut by 1 base, the J end by 1 base, with 7 bases between. CDR3: CASSPRDKNTEAFF. The CDR3 DNA reads as TGTGCCAGCTCACCACGGGACAAGAACACTGAAGCTTTCTTT.

The V call is TRBV12-5, the J call TRBJ2-2, with D unresolved. Per germline, CDR1 LGHNT and CDR2 FRNRAP. V lost 6 bases and J lost 4, with 18 bases in between. The CDR3 loop spans 16 amino acids. The CDR3 is CASGALSGKLTGELFF. The CDR3, as DNA: TGTGCTAGTGGAGCCCTGTCTGGGAAACTCACCGGGGAGCTGTTTTTT.

The chain joins TRBV2 to TRBJ2-7; tentatively, D is TRBD2 (6 bases). The length of the CDR3 is 14 residues. CDR1 is SNHLY, CDR2 FYNNEI, per germline. Between the trimmed V and J ends, which lost 6 bases and 5 bases, there was a span of 17 bases. The CDR3 loop is CASRGGTWDDEQYF. CDR3 coding DNA: TGTGCCAGCAGGGGAGGTACTTGGGACGACGAGCAGTACTTC.

The V and J genes are TRBV12-3 or TRBV12-4 and TRBJ1-2; D is undetermined. Deletions cut 7 bases from V and 4 bases from J, with 13 bases between. The CDR3 sequence is 13 residues long. The CDR3 sequence is CASTKKSLYGYTF. CDR3 nucleotides: TGTGCCAGCACGAAGAAGTCCCTCTATGGCTACACCTTC.

This chain uses TRBV19 with TRBJ1-5; 8 nucleotides agree with TRBD1. The trim removed 3 bases at V and 3 bases at J, leaving 7 bases unmatched. This CDR3 spans 16 amino acids. Germline assignment: CDR1 LNHDA and CDR2 SQIVND (reference sequence). The CDR3 DNA reads TGTGCCAGTAGTATCTTGGGGCAGGGGGCCAATCAGCCCCAGCATTTT. Translated: CASSILGQGANQPQHF.